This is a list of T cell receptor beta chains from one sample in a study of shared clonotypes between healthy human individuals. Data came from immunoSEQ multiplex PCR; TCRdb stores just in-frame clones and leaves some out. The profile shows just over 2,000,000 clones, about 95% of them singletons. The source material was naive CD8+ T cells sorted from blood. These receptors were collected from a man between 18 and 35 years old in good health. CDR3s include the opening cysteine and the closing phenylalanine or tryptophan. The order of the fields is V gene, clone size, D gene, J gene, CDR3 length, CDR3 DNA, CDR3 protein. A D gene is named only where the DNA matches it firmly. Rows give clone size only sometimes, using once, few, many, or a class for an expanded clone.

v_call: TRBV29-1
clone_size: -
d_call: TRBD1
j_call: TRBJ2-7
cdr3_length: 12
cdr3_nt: TGCAGCGTTGAAGGAACGACAGGGAGGCAGTACTTC
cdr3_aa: CSVEGTTGRQYF

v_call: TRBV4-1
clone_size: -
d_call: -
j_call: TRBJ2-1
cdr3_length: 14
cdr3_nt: TGCGCCAGCAGCCAACGAATACAGGGAAATGAGCAGTTCTTC
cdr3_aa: CASSQRIQGNEQFF

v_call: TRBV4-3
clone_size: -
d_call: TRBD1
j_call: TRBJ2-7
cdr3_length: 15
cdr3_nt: TGCGCCAGCAGCCAAGTACATCAGGGGGAGTACGAGCAGTACTTC
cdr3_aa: CASSQVHQGEYEQYF

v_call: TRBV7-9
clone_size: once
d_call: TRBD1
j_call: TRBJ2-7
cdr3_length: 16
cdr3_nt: TGTGCCAGCAGCCCATCGACCGGGACAGGCCTATCTGAGCAGTACTTC
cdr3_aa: CASSPSTGTGLSEQYF

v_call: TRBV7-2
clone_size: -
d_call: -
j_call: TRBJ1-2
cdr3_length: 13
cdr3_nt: TGTGCCAGCAGTCCCACAACTAACTATGGCTACACCTTC
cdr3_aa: CASSPTTNYGYTF

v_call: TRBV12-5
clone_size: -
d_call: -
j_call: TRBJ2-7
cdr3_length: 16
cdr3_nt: TGTGCTAGTGGTTTTTGGGCGGGGTCGGACTCCTACGAGCAGTACTTC
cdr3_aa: CASGFWAGSDSYEQYF

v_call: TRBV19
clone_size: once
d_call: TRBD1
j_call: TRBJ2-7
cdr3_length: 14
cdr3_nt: TGTGCCAGTAGTATCCGGGACAGTGGTTCCGAGCAGTACTTC
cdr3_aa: CASSIRDSGSEQYF

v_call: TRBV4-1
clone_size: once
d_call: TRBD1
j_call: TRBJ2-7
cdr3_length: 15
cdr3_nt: TGCGCCAGCAGCCAAGAGTACAGGGGGCCCTACGAGCAGTACTTC
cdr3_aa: CASSQEYRGPYEQYF

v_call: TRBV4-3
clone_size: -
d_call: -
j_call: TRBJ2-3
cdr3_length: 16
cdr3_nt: TGCGCCAGCAGCCAAGATCGTGGGCCGTTAGGGGATACGCAGTATTTT
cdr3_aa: CASSQDRGPLGDTQYF

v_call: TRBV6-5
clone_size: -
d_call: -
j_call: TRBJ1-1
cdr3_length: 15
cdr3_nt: TGTGCCAGCAGCCTAGGCGGCAGCCTTTATACTGAAGCTTTCTTT
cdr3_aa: CASSLGGSLYTEAFF

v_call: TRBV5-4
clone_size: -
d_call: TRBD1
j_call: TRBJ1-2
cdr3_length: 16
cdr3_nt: TGTGCCAGCAGCCCGCCCCCGGGACAGGGGATTTGGGGCTACACCTTC
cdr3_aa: CASSPPPGQGIWGYTF

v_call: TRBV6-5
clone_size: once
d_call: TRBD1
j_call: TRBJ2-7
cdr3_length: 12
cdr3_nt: TGTGCCAGCGGGACAGCACTCTACGAGCAGTACTTC
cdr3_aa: CASGTALYEQYF

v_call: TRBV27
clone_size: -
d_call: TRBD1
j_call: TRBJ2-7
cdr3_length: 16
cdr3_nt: TGTGCCAGCAGTTTATTCTGGACAGGGGATCCCCACGAGCAGTACTTC
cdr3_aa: CASSLFWTGDPHEQYF

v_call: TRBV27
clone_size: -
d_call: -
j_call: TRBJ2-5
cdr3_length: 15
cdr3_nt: TGTGCCAGCAGTCCGGGGACCCCCTTGGTAGAGACCCAGTACTTC
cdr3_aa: CASSPGTPLVETQYF

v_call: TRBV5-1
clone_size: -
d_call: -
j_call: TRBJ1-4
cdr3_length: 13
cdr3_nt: TGCGCCAGCAGCTTGGAAGGCGGGGAAAAACTGTTTTTT
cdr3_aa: CASSLEGGEKLFF

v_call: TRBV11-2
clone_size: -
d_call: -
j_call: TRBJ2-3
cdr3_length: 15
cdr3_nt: TGTGCCAGCAGGGGGGGACCGGGTAGCCTGGATACGCAGTATTTT
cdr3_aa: CASRGGPGSLDTQYF

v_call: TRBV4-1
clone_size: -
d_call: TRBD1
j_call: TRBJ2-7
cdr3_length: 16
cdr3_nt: TGCGCCAGCAGCCAGGGAACAGGGGGCGCACACTACGAGCAGTACTTC
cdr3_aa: CASSQGTGGAHYEQYF

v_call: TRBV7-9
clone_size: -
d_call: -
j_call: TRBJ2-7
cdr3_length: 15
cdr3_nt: TGTGCCAGCAGCTTAGCGATCGGACGGACCTACGAGCAGTACTTC
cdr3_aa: CASSLAIGRTYEQYF

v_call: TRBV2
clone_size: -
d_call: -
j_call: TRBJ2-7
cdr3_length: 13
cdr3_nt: TGTGCCAGCAGGGCCCTGGGGGGCTACGAGCAGTACTTC
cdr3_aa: CASRALGGYEQYF

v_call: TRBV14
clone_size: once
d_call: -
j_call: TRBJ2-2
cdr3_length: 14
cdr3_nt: TGTGCCAGCAGCCAAGATCCCATATTCGGGGAGCTGTTTTTT
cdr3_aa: CASSQDPIFGELFF

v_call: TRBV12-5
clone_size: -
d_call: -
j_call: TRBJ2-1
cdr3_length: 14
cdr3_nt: TGTGCTAGTGGACGAAGACAGCGATACAATGAGCAGTTCTTC
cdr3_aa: CASGRRQRYNEQFF

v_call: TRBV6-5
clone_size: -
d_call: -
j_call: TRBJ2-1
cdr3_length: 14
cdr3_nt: TGTGCCAGCAGTTACTCGACAGGCGGCAATGAGCAGTTCTTC
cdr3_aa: CASSYSTGGNEQFF

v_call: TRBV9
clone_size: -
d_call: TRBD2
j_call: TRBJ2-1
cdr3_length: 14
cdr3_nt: TGTGCCAGCGGGACTAGCGGGGGCGGGTATGAGCAGTTCTTC
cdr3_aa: CASGTSGGGYEQFF

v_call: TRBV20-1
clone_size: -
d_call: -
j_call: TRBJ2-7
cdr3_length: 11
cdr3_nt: TGCAGTGTTTCCGGGGGCATCGAGCAGTACTTC
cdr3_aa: CSVSGGIEQYF

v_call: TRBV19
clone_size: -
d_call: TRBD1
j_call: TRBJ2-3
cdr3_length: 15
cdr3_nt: TGTGCCAGTAGTATCGGCAGGGGGCGTTCAGATACGCAGTATTTT
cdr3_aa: CASSIGRGRSDTQYF

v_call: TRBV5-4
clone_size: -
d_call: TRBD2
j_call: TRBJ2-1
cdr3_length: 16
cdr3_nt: TGTGCCAGCAGGCCTAGCGGGGGGGAGCCAAACAATGAGCAGTTCTTC
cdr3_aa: CASRPSGGEPNNEQFF

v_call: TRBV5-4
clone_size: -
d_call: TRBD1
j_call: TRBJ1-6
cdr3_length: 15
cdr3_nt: TGTGCCAGCCGCTCATGGGACAGTTATAATTCACCCCTCCACTTT
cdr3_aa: CASRSWDSYNSPLHF

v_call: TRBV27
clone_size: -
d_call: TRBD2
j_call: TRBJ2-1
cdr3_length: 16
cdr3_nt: TGTGCCAGCAGTTTGTCGACTAGCGGAGCATACAATGAGCAGTTCTTC
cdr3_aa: CASSLSTSGAYNEQFF

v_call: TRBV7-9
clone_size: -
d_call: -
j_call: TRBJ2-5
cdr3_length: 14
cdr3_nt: TGTGCCAGCAGCTTCGACAGTAACCAAGAGACCCAGTACTTC
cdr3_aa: CASSFDSNQETQYF

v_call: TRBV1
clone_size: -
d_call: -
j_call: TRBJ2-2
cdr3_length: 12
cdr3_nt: TGCACCAGCAGCCCAGGGACCGGGGAGCTGTTTTTT
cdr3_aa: CTSSPGTGELFF

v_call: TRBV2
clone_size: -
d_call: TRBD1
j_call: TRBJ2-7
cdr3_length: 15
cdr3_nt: TGTGCCAGCAGTCCTACTAACAGGGGTTCCTACGAGCAGTACTTC
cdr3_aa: CASSPTNRGSYEQYF

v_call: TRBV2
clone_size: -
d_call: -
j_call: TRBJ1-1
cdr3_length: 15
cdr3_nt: TGTGCCAGCGGGCCCGGGGAGGGGATGAACACTGAAGCTTTCTTT
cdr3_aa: CASGPGEGMNTEAFF

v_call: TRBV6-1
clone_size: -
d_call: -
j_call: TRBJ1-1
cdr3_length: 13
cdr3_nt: TGTGCCAGCACCTCCCGTACGGACCCTGAAGCTTTCTTT
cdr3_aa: CASTSRTDPEAFF

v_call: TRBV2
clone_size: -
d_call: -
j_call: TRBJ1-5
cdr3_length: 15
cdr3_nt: TGTGCCAGCAGTGAAAGGGAGAATAGCAATCAGCCCCAGCATTTT
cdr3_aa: CASSERENSNQPQHF

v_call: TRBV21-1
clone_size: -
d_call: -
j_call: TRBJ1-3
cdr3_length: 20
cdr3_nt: TGTGCCAGCAGCAGCCCCGGACTGGGTGACGGCGGCTTACTTGGAAACACCATATATTTT
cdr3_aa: CASSSPGLGDGGLLGNTIYF

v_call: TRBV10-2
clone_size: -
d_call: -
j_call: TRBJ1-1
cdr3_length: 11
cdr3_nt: TGCGCCAGCAGTGCGTCAAGCACAGCTTTCTTT
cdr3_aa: CASSASSTAFF

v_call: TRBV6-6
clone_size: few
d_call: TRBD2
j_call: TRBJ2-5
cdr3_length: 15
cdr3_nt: TGTGCCAGCAGCCTTGGACTAGCGGTCCAAGAGACCCAGTACTTC
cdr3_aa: CASSLGLAVQETQYF

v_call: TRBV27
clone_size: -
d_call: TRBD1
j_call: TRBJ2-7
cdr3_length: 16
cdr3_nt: TGTGCCAGCAGTTTAGGCCCGATGACAGGGCGAGAGGAGCAGTACTTC
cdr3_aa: CASSLGPMTGREEQYF

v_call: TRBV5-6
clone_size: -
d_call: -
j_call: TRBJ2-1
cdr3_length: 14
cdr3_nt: TGTGCCAGCAGCGGAGACGGCCCGCGCAATGAGCAGTTCTTC
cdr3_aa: CASSGDGPRNEQFF

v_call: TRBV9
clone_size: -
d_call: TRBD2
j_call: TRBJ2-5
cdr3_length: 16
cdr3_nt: TGTGCCAGCAGTAACGGAAGGGCGGGGGGATTAGAGACCCAGTACTTC
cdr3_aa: CASSNGRAGGLETQYF

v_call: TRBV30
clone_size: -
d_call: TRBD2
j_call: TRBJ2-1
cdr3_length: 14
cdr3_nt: TGTGCCGGCTCTAGCGGGGGGGGAAACAATGAGCAGTTCTTC
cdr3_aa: CAGSSGGGNNEQFF

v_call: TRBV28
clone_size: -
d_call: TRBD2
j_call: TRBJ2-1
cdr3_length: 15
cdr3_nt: TGTGCCAGCGGCCGACTAGCGGGGGGTAGCAATGAGCAGTTCTTC
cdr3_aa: CASGRLAGGSNEQFF

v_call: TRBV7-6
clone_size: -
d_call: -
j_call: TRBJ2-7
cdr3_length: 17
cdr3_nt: TGTGCCAGCAGCCTAGAAGATATTGAACAGGGTTACTACGAGCAGTACTTC
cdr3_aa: CASSLEDIEQGYYEQYF

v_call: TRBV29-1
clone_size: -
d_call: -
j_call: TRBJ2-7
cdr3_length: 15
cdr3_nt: TGCAGCGTTGTTCTTCCAGTGGGTATGAACTTCGAGCAGTACTTC
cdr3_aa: CSVVLPVGMNFEQYF

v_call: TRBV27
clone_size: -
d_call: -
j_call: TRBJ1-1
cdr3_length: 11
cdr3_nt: TGTGCCAGCATTAAAGGAACTGAAGCTTTCTTT
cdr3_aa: CASIKGTEAFF

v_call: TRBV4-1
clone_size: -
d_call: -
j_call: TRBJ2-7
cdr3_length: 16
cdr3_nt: TGCGCCAGCAGTCTTACTTCCGGGACACCAACCTACGAGCAGTACTTC
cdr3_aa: CASSLTSGTPTYEQYF

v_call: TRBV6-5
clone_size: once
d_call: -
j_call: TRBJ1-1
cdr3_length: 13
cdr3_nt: TGTGCCAGCAGCAACGGGGGGGCCACTGAAGCTTTCTTT
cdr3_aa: CASSNGGATEAFF

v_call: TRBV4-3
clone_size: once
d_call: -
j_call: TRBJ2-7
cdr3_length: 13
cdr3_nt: TGCGCCAGCAGCCTCAGTCCCGGCTACGAGCAGTACTTC
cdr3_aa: CASSLSPGYEQYF